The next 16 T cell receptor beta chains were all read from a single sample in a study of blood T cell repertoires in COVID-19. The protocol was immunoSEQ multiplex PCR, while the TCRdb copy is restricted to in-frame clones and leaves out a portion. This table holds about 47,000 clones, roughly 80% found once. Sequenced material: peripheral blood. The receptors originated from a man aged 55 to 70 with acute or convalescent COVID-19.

CDR3 loop: CASSLTHRDGYTF. DNA of the CDR3: TGTGCCAGCAGCTTAACCCATCGGGATGGCTACACCTTC. The genes are TRBV7-9 and TRBJ1-2; D remains unclear. V lost 2 bases and J 6 bases, leaving 10 bases between the germline ends. This CDR3 region has 13 residues. Germline CDR1 reads SEHNR; CDR2 reads FQNEAQ (reference sequence).

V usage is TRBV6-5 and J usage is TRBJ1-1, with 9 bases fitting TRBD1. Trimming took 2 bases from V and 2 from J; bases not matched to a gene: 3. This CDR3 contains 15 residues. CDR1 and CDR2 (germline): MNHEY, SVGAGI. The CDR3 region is CASSYKTGGNTEAFF. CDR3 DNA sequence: TGTGCCAGCAGTTACAAGACAGGGGGAAACACTGAAGCTTTCTTT.

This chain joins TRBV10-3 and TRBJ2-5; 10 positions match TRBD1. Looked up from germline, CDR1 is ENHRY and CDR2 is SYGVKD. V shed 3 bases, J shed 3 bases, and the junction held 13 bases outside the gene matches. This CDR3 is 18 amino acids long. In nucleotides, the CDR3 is TGTGCCATCAGTGATCTTCGAAGGGGGACAGGGGACGAAGAGACCCAGTACTTC. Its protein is CAISDLRRGTGDEETQYF.

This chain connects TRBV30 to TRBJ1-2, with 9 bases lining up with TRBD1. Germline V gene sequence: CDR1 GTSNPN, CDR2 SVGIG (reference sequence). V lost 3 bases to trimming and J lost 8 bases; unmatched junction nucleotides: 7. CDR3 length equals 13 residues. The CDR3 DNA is TGTGCCTGGAGGAAGACAGGGGGTGAAGGCTACACCTTC. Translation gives CAWRKTGGEGYTF.

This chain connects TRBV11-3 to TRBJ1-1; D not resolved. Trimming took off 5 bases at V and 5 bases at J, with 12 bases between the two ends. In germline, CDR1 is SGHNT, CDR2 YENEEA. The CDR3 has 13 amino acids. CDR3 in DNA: TGTGCCAGCAGCCGGGAAGATGGGACTGAAGCTTTCTTT. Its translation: CASSREDGTEAFF.

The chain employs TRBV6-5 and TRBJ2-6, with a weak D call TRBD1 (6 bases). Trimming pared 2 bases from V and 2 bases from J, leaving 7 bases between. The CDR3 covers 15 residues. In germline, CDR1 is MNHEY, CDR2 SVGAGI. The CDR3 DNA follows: TGTGCCAGCAGTTACCGGACAGCTGGGGCCAACGTCCTGACTTTC. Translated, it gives CASSYRTAGANVLTF.

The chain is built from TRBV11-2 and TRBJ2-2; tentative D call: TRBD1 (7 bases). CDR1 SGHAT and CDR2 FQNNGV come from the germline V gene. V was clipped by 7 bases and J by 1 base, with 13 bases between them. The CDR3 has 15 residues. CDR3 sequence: CASTRQGLNTGELFF. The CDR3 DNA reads TGTGCCAGCACCAGACAGGGACTGAACACCGGGGAGCTGTTTTTT.

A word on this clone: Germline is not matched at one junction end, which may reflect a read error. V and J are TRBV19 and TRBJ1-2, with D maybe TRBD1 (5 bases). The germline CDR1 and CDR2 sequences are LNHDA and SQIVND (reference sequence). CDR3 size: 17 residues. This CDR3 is CASSIDRGGGANSGYTF. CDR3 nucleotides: TGTGCCAGTAGTATAGATCGGGGAGGAGGGGCGAACTCTGGCTACACCTTC.

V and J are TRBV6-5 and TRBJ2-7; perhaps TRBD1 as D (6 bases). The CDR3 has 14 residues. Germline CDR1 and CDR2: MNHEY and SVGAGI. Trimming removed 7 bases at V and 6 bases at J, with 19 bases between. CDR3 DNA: TGTGCCAGCACCCTAGGGACAACGGTCTGCGAGCAGTACTTC. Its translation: CASTLGTTVCEQYF.

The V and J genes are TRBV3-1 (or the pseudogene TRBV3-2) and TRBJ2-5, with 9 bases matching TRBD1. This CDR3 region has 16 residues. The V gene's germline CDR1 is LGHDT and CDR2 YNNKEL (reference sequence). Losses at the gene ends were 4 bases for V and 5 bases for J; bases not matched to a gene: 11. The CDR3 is CASSPRENRGPETQYF. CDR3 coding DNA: TGTGCCAGCAGCCCAAGAGAGAACAGGGGGCCTGAGACCCAGTACTTC.

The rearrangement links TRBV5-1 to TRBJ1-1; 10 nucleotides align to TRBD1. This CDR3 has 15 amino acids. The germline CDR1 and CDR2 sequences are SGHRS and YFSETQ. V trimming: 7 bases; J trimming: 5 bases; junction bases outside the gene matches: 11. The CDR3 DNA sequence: TGCGCCAGCCAATCGACAGGGGGCCTGGGGACTGAAGCTTTCTTT. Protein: CASQSTGGLGTEAFF.

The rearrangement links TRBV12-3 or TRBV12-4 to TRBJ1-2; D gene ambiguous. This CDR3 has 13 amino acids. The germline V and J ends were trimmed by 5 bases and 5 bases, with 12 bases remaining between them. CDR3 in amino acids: CASSPKEGYGYTF. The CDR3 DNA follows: TGTGCCAGCAGTCCTAAGGAGGGTTATGGCTACACCTTC.

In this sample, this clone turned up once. CDR3 sequence (DNA): TGCGCCAGCAGCTCAAGTTATCGGGGCAGGGGAGAGACCCAGTACTTC. Its translation is CASSSSYRGRGETQYF. The V gene is TRBV4-1, the J gene TRBJ2-5; a possible D gene is TRBD1 (6 bases). Germline V CDR1 and CDR2: MGHRA, YSYEKL. This CDR3 is 16 amino acids long. Trimming removed 5 bases from V and 4 bases from J, with 20 bases in between.

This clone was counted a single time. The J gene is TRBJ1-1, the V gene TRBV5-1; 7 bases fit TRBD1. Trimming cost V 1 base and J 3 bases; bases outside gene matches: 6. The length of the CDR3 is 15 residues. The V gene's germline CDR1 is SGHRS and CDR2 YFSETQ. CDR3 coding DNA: TGCGCCAGCAGCTTGACAGGGGAGTTCGACACTGAAGCTTTCTTT. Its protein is CASSLTGEFDTEAFF.

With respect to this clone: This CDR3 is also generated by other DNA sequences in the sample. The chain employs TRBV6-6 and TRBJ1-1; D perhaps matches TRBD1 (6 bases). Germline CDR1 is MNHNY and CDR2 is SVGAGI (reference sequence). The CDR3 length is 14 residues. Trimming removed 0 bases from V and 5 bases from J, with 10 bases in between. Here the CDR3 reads CASSYSKGGTEAFF. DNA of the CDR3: TGTGCCAGCAGTTACTCAAAGGGGGGGACTGAAGCTTTCTTT.

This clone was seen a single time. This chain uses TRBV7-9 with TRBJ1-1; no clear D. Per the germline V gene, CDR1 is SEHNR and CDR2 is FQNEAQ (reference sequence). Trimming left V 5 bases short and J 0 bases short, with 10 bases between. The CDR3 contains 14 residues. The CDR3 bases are TGTGCCAGCAGCCCGAAAACTCTGAACACTGAAGCTTTCTTT. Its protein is CASSPKTLNTEAFF.